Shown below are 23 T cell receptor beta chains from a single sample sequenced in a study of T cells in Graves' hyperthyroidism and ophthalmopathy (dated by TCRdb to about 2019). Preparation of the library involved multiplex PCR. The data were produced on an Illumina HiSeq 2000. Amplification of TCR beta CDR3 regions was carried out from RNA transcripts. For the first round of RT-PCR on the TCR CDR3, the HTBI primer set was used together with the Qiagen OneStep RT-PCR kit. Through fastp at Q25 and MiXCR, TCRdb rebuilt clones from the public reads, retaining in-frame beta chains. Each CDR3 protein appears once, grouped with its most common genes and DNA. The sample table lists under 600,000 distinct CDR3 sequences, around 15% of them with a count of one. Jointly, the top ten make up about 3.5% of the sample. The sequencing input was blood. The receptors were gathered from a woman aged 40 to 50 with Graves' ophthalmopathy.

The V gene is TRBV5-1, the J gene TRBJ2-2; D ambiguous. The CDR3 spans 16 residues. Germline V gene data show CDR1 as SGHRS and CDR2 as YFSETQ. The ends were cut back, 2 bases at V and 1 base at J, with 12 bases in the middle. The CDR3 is CASSFNRQQNTGELFF. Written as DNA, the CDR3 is TGCGCCAGCAGCTTCAATCGGCAGCAGAACACCGGGGAGCTGTTTTTT.

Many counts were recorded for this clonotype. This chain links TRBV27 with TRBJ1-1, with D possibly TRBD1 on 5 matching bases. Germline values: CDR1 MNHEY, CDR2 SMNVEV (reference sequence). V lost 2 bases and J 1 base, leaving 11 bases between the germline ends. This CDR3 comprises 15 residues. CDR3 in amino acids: CASSLTQGGNTEAFF. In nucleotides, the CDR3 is TGTGCCAGCAGTTTAACCCAGGGAGGGAACACTGAAGCTTTCTTT.

The CDR3 protein is CASSQGEGSATDTQYF. Written as DNA, the CDR3 is TGTGCCAGCAGCCAAGGGGAGGGTTCAGCGACAGATACGCAGTATTTT. V and J are TRBV3-1 and TRBJ2-3; 7 nucleotides line up with TRBD2. There are 16 residues in the CDR3. V lost 1 base to trimming and J lost 3 bases; unmatched junction nucleotides: 7. The germline gives CDR1 LGHDT, CDR2 YNNKEL (reference sequence).

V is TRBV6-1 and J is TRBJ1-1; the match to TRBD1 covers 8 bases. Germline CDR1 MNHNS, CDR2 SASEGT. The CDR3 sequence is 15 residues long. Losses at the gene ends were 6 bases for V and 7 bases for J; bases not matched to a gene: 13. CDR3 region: CASRTLDRAVLEAFF. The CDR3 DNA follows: TGTGCCAGCAGAACCCTGGACAGGGCCGTTCTTGAAGCTTTCTTT.

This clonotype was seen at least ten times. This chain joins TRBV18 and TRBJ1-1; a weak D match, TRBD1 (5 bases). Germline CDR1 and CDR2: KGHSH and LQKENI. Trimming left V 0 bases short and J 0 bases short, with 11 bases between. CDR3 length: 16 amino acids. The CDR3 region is CASSPPGRSMNTEAFF. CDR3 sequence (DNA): TGTGCCAGCTCACCACCGGGACGGTCCATGAACACTGAAGCTTTCTTT.

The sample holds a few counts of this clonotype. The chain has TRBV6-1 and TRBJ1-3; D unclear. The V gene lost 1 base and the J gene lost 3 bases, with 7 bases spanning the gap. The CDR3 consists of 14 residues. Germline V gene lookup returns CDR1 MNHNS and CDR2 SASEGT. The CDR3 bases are TGTGCCAGCAGTGAAGTAGGCGGTGGAAACACCATATATTTT. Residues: CASSEVGGGNTIYF.

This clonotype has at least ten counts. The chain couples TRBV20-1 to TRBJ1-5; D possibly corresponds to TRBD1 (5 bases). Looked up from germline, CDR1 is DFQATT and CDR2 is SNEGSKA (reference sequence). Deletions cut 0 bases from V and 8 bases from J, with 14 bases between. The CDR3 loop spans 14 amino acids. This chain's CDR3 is CSARDRTPSKPQHF. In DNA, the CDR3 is TGCAGTGCTAGAGATCGGACACCCTCAAAGCCCCAGCATTTT.

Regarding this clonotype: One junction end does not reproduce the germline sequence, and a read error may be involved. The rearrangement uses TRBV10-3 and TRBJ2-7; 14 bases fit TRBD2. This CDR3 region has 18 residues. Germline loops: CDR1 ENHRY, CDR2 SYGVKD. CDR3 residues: CAISGGGTSGSTSYKQYF. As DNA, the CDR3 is TGTGCCATCAGTGGGGGTGGGACTAGCGGGAGTACTTCCTACAAGCAGTACTTC.

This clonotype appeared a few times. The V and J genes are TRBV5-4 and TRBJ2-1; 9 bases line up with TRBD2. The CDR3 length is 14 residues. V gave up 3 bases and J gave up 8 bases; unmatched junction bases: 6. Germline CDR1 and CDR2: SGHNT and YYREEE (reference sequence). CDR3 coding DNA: TGTGCCAGCAGCTATAGCGGGAGAGGCGATGAGCAGTTCTTC. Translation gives CASSYSGRGDEQFF.

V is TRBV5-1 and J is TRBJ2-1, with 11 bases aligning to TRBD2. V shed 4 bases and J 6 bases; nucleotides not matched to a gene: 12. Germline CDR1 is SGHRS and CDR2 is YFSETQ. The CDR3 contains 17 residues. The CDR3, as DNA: TGCGCCAGCAGCCTCAGAGCGGGACTAGCGGATTTCAATGAGCAGTTCTTC. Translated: CASSLRAGLADFNEQFF.

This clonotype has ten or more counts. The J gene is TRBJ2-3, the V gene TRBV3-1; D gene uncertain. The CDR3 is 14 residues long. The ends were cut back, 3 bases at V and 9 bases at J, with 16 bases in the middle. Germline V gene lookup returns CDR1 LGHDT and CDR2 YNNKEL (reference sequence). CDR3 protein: CASSHDPSYGTQYF. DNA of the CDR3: TGTGCCAGCAGCCATGACCCCTCGTATGGGACGCAGTATTTT.

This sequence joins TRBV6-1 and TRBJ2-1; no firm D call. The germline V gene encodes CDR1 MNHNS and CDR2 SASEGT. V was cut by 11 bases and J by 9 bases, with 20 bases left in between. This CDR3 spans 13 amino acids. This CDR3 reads CAGSRTHEGEQFF. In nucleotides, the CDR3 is TGTGCCGGGTCCCGGACCCACGAAGGTGAGCAGTTCTTC.

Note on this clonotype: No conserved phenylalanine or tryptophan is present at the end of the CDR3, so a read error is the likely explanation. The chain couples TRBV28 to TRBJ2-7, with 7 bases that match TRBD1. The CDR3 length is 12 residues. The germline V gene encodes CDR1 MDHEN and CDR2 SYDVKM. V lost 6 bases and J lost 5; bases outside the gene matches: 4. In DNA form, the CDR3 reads TGTGCCAGCAGGGACAGGATCCACGAGCAGTACCTC. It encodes CASRDRIHEQYL.

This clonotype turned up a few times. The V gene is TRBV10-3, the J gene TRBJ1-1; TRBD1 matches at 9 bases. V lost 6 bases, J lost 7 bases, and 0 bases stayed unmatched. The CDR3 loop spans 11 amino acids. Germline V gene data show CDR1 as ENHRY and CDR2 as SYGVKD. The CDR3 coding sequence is TGTGCCATCAGGGGACAGGGTGAAGCTTTCTTT. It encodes CAIRGQGEAFF.

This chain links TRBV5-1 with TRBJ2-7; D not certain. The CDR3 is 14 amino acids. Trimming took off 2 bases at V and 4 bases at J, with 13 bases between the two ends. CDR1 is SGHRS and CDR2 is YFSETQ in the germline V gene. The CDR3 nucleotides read TGCGCCAGCAGCTTCGGTGACTTTCAGTACGAGCAGTACTTC. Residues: CASSFGDFQYEQYF.

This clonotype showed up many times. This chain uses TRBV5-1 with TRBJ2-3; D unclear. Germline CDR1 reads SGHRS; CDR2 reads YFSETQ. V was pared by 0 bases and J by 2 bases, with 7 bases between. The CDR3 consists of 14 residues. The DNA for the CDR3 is TGCGCCAGCAGCTTGGGTGACAACACAGATACGCAGTATTTT. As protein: CASSLGDNTDTQYF.

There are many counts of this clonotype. DNA for the CDR3: TGCGCCAGCAGCCACGAAAAAGACAGGGACCCTGAAGCTTTCTTT. Translation gives CASSHEKDRDPEAFF. V and J are TRBV4-1 and TRBJ1-1; 7 bases align to TRBD1. Germline CDR1 and CDR2: MGHRA and YSYEKL. CDR3 length: 15 residues. Trimming removed 3 bases from V and 6 bases from J; junction bases left unmatched: 10.

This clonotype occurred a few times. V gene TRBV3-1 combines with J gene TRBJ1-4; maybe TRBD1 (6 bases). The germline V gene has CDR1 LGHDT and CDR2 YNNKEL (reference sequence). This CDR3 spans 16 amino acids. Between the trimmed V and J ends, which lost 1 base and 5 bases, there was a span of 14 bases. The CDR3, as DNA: TGTGCCAGCAGCCAAGGCAGACAGGTGCCAAATGAAAAACTGTTTTTT. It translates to CASSQGRQVPNEKLFF.

The CDR3 protein is CASRQGTGGNGYTF. The CDR3 DNA sequence: TGTGCCAGCAGGCAGGGGACAGGGGGAAATGGCTACACCTTC. The chain carries TRBV12-3 or TRBV12-4 and TRBJ1-2; TRBD1 aligns across 11 bases. The CDR3 sequence is 14 residues long. With 6 bases clipped from V and 6 bases from J, the junction kept 6 bases outside the gene matches.

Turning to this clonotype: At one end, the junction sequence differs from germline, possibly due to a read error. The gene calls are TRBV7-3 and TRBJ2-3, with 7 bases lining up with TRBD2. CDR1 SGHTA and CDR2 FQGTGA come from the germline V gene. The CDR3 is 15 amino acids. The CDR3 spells CVSSLAVTSTDAQYF. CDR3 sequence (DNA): TGTGTCAGCAGCCTAGCGGTGACTAGCACAGATGCGCAGTATTTT. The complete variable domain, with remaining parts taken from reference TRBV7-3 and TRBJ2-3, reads GAGVSQTPSNKVTEKGKYVELRCDPISGHTALYWYRQSLGQGPEFLIYFQGTGAADDSGLPNDRFFAVRPEGSVSTLKIQRTERGDSAVYLCVSSLAVTSTDAQYFGPGTRLTVL.

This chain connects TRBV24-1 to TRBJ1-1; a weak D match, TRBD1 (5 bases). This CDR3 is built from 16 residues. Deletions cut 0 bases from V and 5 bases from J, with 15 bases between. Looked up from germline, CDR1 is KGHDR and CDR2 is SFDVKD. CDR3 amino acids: CATSDLDRAGWTEAFF. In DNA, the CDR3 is TGTGCCACCAGTGATTTGGACCGGGCAGGGTGGACTGAAGCTTTCTTT.

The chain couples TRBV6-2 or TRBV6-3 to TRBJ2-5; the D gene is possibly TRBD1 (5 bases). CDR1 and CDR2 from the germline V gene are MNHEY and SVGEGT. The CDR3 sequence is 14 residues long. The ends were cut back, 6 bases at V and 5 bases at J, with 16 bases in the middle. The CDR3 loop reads CASSLGPEGETQYF. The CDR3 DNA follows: TGTGCCAGCAGCCTGGGGCCCGAAGGGGAGACCCAGTACTTC.

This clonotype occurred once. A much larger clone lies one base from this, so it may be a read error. The CDR3 DNA reads TGTGCCAGCAAGCCGGGGCAAAAAAAGGATAGCTACACCTTC. Protein: CASKPGQKKDSYTF. The chain uses TRBV2 and TRBJ1-2; TRBD1 might be the D (5 bases). Germline-derived CDR1 and CDR2 are SNHLY and FYNNEI. The CDR3 extends over 14 amino acids. Trimming pared 7 bases from V and 9 bases from J, leaving 21 bases between. Supplemented by reference TRBV2 and TRBJ1-2, the full variable domain reads EPEVTQTPSHQVTQMGQEVILRCVPISNHLYFYWYRQILGQKVEFLVSFYNNEISEKSEIFDDQFSVERPDGSNFTLKIRSTKLEDSAMYFCASKPGQKKDSYTFGSGTRLTVV.